The 15 T cell receptor beta chains given below trace back to one sample, sequenced in a study of human T cells and chemical hapten exposure. TCRdb re-derived calls from the RACE reads in MiXCR, one entry per CDR3 protein. In the table there are some 59,000 distinct CDR3 sequences, about 11% of which are singletons. The time point denotes: pre-sensitization, week 0. The treatment denotes: therapeutic diphenylcyclopropenone sensitization with weekly scalp DPC. The source material was whole blood, sampled in connection with sensitization to the hapten diphenylcyclopropenone (DPC). These receptors all stem from a woman aged 40 to 49 with alopecia areata. Some clones in this sample may be carry-over from other donors' samples.

This clonotype was found many times. V gene TRBV18 combines with J gene TRBJ2-1; 12 bases agree with TRBD2. CDR3 length: 16 residues. Germline assignment: CDR1 KGHSH and CDR2 LQKENI. Germline trimming cut 4 bases from V and 5 bases from J; bases unmatched to any gene: 6. CDR3 sequence: CASSLGTSGWNNEQFF. The CDR3 nucleotides read TGTGCCAGCTCACTGGGGACTAGCGGGTGGAACAATGAGCAGTTCTTC. The complete variable domain, with remaining parts taken from reference TRBV18 and TRBJ2-1, reads NAGVMQNPRHLVRRRGQEARLRCSPMKGHSHVYWYRQLPEEGLKFMVYLQKENIIDESGMPKERFSAEFPKEGPSILRIQQVVRGDSAAYFCASSLGTSGWNNEQFFGPGTRLTVL.

The V and J genes are TRBV20-1 and TRBJ2-4; 7 bases map to TRBD1. Trimming cost V 3 bases and J 0 bases; bases outside gene matches: 11. CDR3 length: 17 residues. Germline CDR1 reads DFQATT; CDR2 reads SNEGSKA (reference sequence). DNA of the CDR3: TGCAGTGCTAGCCCTGTGACAGGGAACCTAGCCAAAAACATTCAGTACTTC. The encoded protein is CSASPVTGNLAKNIQYF.

Ten or more counts support this clonotype. V and J are TRBV14 and TRBJ2-3; perhaps TRBD1 as D (7 bases). Germline CDR1 is SGHDN and CDR2 is FVKESK. With 3 bases removed from V and 2 bases from J, the gap between germline ends came to 15 bases. This CDR3 is built from 16 residues. The CDR3 sequence: CASSQPAGQPTDTQYF. In nucleotides, the CDR3 is TGTGCCAGCAGCCAGCCCGCGGGACAGCCCACAGATACGCAGTATTTT. The full variable domain, its missing parts supplied by reference TRBV14 and TRBJ2-3, is EAGVTQFPSHSVIEKGQTVTLRCDPISGHDNLYWYRRVMGKEIKFLLHFVKESKQDESGMPNNRFLAERTGGTYSTLKVQPAELEDSGVYFCASSQPAGQPTDTQYFGPGTRLTVL.

This clonotype was counted ten times or more. The chain links TRBV30 to TRBJ2-7; 9 positions agree with TRBD2. The CDR3 covers 14 residues. V dropped 0 bases and J dropped 2; count of bases not matched to a gene: 2. Germline loops: CDR1 GTSNPN, CDR2 SVGIG (reference sequence). This CDR3 reads CAWSVAGGTYEQYF. In DNA, the CDR3 is TGTGCCTGGAGTGTAGCGGGAGGAACCTACGAGCAGTACTTC.

For the CDR3, the DNA is TGCGCCAGCAGTCAATCTCGGGCGGGAGGGTCGTCTGAGCAGTACTTC. It specifies CASSQSRAGGSSEQYF. The genes are TRBV23-1 and TRBJ2-7, with 9 bases that match TRBD2. TRBV23-1 is given ORF status, its function remaining uncertain. V was clipped by 0 bases and J by 7 bases; unmatched bases: 10. The CDR3 totals 16 residues.

A few counts support this clonotype. The chain couples TRBV2 to TRBJ2-7; maybe TRBD1 (5 bases). The V gene lost 8 bases and the J gene lost 2 bases, with 13 bases spanning the gap. Germline V gene lookup returns CDR1 SNHLY and CDR2 FYNNEI. This CDR3 has 13 amino acids. The CDR3 loop reads CASAAGATYEQYF. CDR3 coding DNA: TGTGCCAGCGCTGCTGGGGCCACCTACGAGCAGTACTTC.

This clonotype was detected a few times. The chain has TRBV7-2 and TRBJ1-1; D gene uncertain. Germline V CDR1 and CDR2: SGHTA, FQGNSA. This CDR3 has 13 residues. V lost 0 bases to trimming and J lost 1 base, with 3 bases between them. CDR3 nucleotide sequence: TGTGCCAGCAGCTTAGCAGCGAACACTGAAGCTTTCTTT. Encoded protein: CASSLAANTEAFF.

This clonotype showed up just a few times. The chain employs TRBV30 and TRBJ1-6, with a tentative D call TRBD1 (5 bases). CDR1 GTSNPN and CDR2 SVGIG come from the germline V gene (reference sequence). This CDR3 has 14 residues. Trimming shortened V by 8 bases and J by 3 bases, and 14 bases separated the two germline ends. The CDR3 loop is CAGNQGVYNSPLHF. The CDR3 nucleotides are TGTGCCGGGAACCAGGGTGTCTATAATTCACCCCTCCACTTT.

This clonotype was counted only a few times. V is TRBV5-8 and J is TRBJ2-1; no definite D call. Trimming removed 3 bases at V and 8 bases at J, with 24 bases between. Germline lookup yields CDR1 SGHTS and CDR2 YDEGEE. This CDR3 has 17 amino acids. In nucleotides, the CDR3 is TGTGCCAGCAGCTACAATCCTGTCGATGGAGACCCGGATGAGCAGTTCTTC. Protein product: CASSYNPVDGDPDEQFF.

This clonotype came up many times. The rearrangement joins TRBV28 to TRBJ1-4; D ambiguous. Per the germline V gene, CDR1 is MDHEN and CDR2 is SYDVKM. Trimming shortened V by 3 bases and J by 3 bases, and 8 bases separated the two germline ends. The length of the CDR3 is 14 residues. The CDR3 region is CASSFVGSNEKLFF. CDR3 bases: TGTGCCAGCAGTTTCGTCGGGTCTAATGAAAAACTGTTTTTT.

This clonotype was counted many times. This rearrangement joins TRBV28 to TRBJ2-1, with D perhaps matching TRBD1 or TRBD2 (5 bases each). Trimming pared 2 bases from V and 3 bases from J, leaving 14 bases between. Germline assignment: CDR1 MDHEN and CDR2 SYDVKM. The CDR3 length is 16 residues. The CDR3 region is CASSLPGALDYNEQFF. The CDR3, as DNA: TGTGCCAGCAGTTTACCCGGGGCCCTTGACTACAATGAGCAGTTCTTC.

This clonotype was picked up many times. The genes are TRBV24-1 and TRBJ2-3; 8 bases agree with TRBD1. With V trimmed by 4 bases and J by 1 base, 0 bases remained unmatched. Germline CDR1 KGHDR, CDR2 SFDVKD. The CDR3 has 14 residues. Here the CDR3 reads CATSETGGTDTQYF. In DNA form, the CDR3 reads TGTGCCACCAGTGAGACAGGGGGCACAGATACGCAGTATTTT.

Regarding this clonotype: Being one base from a much bigger clone, this may be a read error. The J gene is TRBJ1-1, the V gene TRBV30; 10 bases match TRBD1. CDR3 length: 15 residues. After removal of 4 bases from V and 5 bases from J, the junction contained 10 bases not matched to a gene. CDR1 is GTSNPN, CDR2 SVGIG, per germline (reference sequence). The CDR3 bases are TGTGCCTGGAAGGACAGGGGGTCCGGAGTGACTGAAGCTTTCTTT. Its translation is CAWKDRGSGVTEAFF.

This clonotype showed up many times. The rearrangement joins TRBV7-6 to TRBJ2-2; D gene ambiguous. Between the trimmed V and J ends, which lost 1 base and 0 bases, there was a span of 6 bases. The length of the CDR3 is 15 residues. Germline V lookup: CDR1 SGHVS, CDR2 FNYEAQ. The CDR3 loop reads CASSLGTPNTGELFF. CDR3 nucleotides: TGTGCCAGCAGCTTAGGGACCCCGAACACCGGGGAGCTGTTTTTT.

This clonotype was detected ten times or more. The chain carries TRBV7-9 and TRBJ1-1; D is undetermined. Trimming pared 5 bases from V and 7 bases from J, leaving 17 bases between. The CDR3 consists of 14 residues. Germline V gene data show CDR1 as SEHNR and CDR2 as FQNEAQ (reference sequence). For the CDR3, the DNA is TGTGCCAGCAGCCCCCTGGGCGGGATCAGTGAAGCTTTCTTT. Translating gives CASSPLGGISEAFF.